This record concerns one TCR beta chain sequence. Its antigen is currently unknown. Clones were sequenced by immunoSEQ multiplex PCR, and TCRdb holds only the in-frame ones, with some missing. The sample lists about 45,000 clones, roughly 65% occurring once. This record comes from a study of radiotherapy plus CTLA-4 blockade in lung cancer. About the research overall: An objective response was seen in roughly 20% of patients, and disease control in roughly 28%.

General study points: In blood, TCR clones derived from the tumor expanded after radiotherapy plus ipilimumab.

There are 20 residues in the CDR3. The junction had 17 bases not matched to a gene; V was cut back by 1 base and J by 0 bases. CDR1 and CDR2 (germline): LGHNA, YNFKEQ. This clonotype was sampled from a human donor with non-small cell lung cancer who had a partial response to radiotherapy plus ipilimumab. V and J are TRBV4-2 and TRBJ2-7, with 8 bases fitting TRBD1. The source was peripheral blood, collected from a patient treated with radiotherapy plus ipilimumab. The CDR3 DNA is TGTGCCAGCAGCCAAGTAAGTTCCGGGTGGGGACAGGAATACTCCTACGAGCAGTACTTC. Translated: CASSQVSSGWGQEYSYEQYF.